The T cell receptor (beta chain) under discussion was sequenced for a study of OX40 agonist ivuxolimab in advanced cancers. Regarding the research as a whole: Ivuxolimab was an agonistic, fully human IgG2 monoclonal antibody directed against OX40 (CD134), a costimulatory receptor. Intravenous ivuxolimab was administered to patients every 2 weeks at six dose levels: 0.01, 0.1, 0.3, 1.5, 3 and 10 mg/kg. The purpose of peripheral TCRbeta sequencing was to test whether ivuxolimab changed TCR sequence diversity and led to clonal T-cell expansion. Partial responses were achieved by three dose-escalation patients, of whom one had hepatocellular carcinoma and two had cutaneous melanoma. In the dose-escalation cohort, 70% to 85% of patients were male, and the mean age was 60 years with a range of roughly 23 to 79. Patients were allowed to have had prior anti-PD-1, anti-PD-L1 or anti-CTLA-4 therapy, and 40% of the dose-escalation patients had previously received checkpoint inhibitors. The paper covers the monotherapy dose-escalation part of the phase I ivuxolimab trial, which included N of about 50 patients. Of the approximately 53 patients in dose escalation, about 19 had hepatocellular carcinoma, some 15 had melanoma, 9 had renal cell carcinoma and 9 had head and neck cancer. The paper as a whole reports these results and caveats: Low levels of normalized T-cell clonal expansion were also seen in some patients who did not respond. At doses of 0.1 to 3.0 mg/kg, clonal expansion of both CD4+ and CD8+ blood T cells was observed from baseline to week 6. In the 0.1-3.0 mg/kg groups, partial responders were among the patients with the lowest normalized peripheral clonal expansion, particularly in CD8+ T cells. After ivuxolimab, more expanded clones were found on average in CD8+ T cells than in CD4+ T cells. The antigen specificity of the peripheral T cells that underwent clonal expansion was not determined.

The trial excluded patients who had a history of autoimmune disease or who were on systemic immunosuppression. Peripheral blood for TCR sequencing was collected from all dose cohorts at baseline, on cycle 4 day 1, and on cycle 7 day 1. The samples were taken from a phase I, first-in-human, multicenter, open-label dose-escalation trial of ivuxolimab. The trial enrolled adults with locally advanced or metastatic head and neck squamous cell, hepatocellular, melanoma or renal cell carcinoma. CD4+ and CD8+ T cells were sorted separately from peripheral blood before TCR sequencing. Genomic DNA was extracted from sorted cells for sequencing of the TCRbeta CDR3 region. The immunoSEQ Assay was used for sequencing of TCRbeta CDR3 regions. TCRdb provides this immuneACCESS table in a form limited to in-frame rearrangements. Some clones are lacking; in checked studies, under half of them reflect an unresolved V gene, and why the rest are absent is not known. This sample is represented by some 74,000 clones; 80% to 95% of them were singletons. The top ten constitute roughly 1% of the sample.

Concerning this clone itself: Its binding antigen is unknown. Base quality data are lacking; no much larger clone is found one base away.

The receptor was derived from an adult with an advanced solid tumor such as melanoma, head and neck, liver or kidney cancer. The sample here was CD4+ or CD8+ T cells sorted from blood, taken in a trial of the OX40 agonist ivuxolimab.

The CDR3 protein is CAWSVRVGGDSPLHF. The nucleotides are TGTGCCTGGAGTGTACGGGTAGGGGGCGATTCACCCCTCCACTTT. Rearrangement joined TRBV30 to TRBJ1-6; 7 junctional bases match TRBD1. Trimmed from V: 0 bases; trimmed from J: 8 bases; junction bases lacking a gene match: 7. Inclusive of the bounding cysteine and phenylalanine, the CDR3 is 15 residues long. Only CDR3 DNA is held: 45 bases, read in frame from base 1. Via the germline V gene (reference sequence), CDR1 is GTSNPN and CDR2 SVGIG.